This section outlines one T cell receptor (beta chain) sequence together with its context. The V segment lost 5 bases and the J segment 5 bases; nucleotides outside the gene matches: 6. The CDR3 runs to 14 residues. Germline V CDR1 and CDR2: MNHNY, SVGAGI (reference sequence). The data derive from a study of technical replicates of blood from several donors. TCRdb keeps only in-frame clones here, not all; method: immunoSEQ multiplex PCR. The repertoire has roughly 81,000 clones, approximately 86% of them found once; the top ten carry 4.5% to 5.5%. The origin of this receptor is a human donor in good health. Some clones in this sample may be carry-over from other donors' samples. Sequencing was carried out using PBMCs. This chain links TRBV6-6 with TRBJ1-1; 9 nucleotides align to TRBD1. The CDR3 reads CASSHGQGWTEAFF. The CDR3 region has the DNA TGTGCCAGCAGTCACGGACAGGGGTGGACTGAAGCTTTCTTT.